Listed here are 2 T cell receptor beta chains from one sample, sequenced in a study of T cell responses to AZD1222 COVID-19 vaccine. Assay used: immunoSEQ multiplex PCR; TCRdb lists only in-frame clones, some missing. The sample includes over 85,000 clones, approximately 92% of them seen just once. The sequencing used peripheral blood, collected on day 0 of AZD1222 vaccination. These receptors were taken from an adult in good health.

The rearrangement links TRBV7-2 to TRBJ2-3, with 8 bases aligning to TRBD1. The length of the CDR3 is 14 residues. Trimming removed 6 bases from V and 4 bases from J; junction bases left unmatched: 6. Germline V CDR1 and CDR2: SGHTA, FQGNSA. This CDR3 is CASRGRQGSDTQYF. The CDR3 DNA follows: TGTGCCAGCAGGGGAAGACAGGGGTCAGATACGCAGTATTTT.

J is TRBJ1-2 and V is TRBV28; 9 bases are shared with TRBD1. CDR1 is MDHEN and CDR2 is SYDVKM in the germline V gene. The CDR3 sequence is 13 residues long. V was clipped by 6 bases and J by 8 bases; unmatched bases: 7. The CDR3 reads CASRQQGARGYTF. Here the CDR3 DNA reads TGTGCCAGCAGGCAACAGGGGGCGAGGGGCTACACCTTC.